This T cell receptor beta chain was captured in a study of type 1 regulatory T cells. About the study: T-allo10 is an in vitro-generated, Tr1-enriched CD4 T cell product specific for alloantigen.

In TCRdb, the reads were re-called with MiXCR into one record per CDR3 protein. The repertoire holds roughly 71,000 distinct CDR3 sequences, with around 57% as singletons. T-allo10 cells from the graft donor were described as anergic, host-alloantigen-specific, and alloantigen-specific suppressors. With regard to this clonotype: The antigen is not known.

Trimming removed 6 bases at V and 6 bases at J, with 12 bases between. CDR3 length equals 13 residues. The germline V gene encodes CDR1 SGHRS and CDR2 YFSETQ. This rearrangement joins TRBV5-1 to TRBJ2-2; TRBD1 is a possible D gene (6 bases). Sequencing was performed on cultured T cells, either the whole culture or a sorted T cell fraction (not recorded which). This sample's subset: Tr1-enriched cell product generated in vitro against host alloantigens. This sequence was found in a human donor in good health. The CDR3 DNA sequence: TGCGCCAGCATCAGGGGCGCCTCCGGGGAGCTGTTTTTT. It specifies CASIRGASGELFF. The entire variable domain, with the rest obtained from reference TRBV5-1 and TRBJ2-2, is as follows: KAGVTQTPRYLIKTRGQQVTLSCSPISGHRSVSWYQQTPGQGLQFLFEYFSETQRNKGNFPGRFSGRQFSNSRSEMNVSTLELGDSALYLCASIRGASGELFFGEGSRLTVL.